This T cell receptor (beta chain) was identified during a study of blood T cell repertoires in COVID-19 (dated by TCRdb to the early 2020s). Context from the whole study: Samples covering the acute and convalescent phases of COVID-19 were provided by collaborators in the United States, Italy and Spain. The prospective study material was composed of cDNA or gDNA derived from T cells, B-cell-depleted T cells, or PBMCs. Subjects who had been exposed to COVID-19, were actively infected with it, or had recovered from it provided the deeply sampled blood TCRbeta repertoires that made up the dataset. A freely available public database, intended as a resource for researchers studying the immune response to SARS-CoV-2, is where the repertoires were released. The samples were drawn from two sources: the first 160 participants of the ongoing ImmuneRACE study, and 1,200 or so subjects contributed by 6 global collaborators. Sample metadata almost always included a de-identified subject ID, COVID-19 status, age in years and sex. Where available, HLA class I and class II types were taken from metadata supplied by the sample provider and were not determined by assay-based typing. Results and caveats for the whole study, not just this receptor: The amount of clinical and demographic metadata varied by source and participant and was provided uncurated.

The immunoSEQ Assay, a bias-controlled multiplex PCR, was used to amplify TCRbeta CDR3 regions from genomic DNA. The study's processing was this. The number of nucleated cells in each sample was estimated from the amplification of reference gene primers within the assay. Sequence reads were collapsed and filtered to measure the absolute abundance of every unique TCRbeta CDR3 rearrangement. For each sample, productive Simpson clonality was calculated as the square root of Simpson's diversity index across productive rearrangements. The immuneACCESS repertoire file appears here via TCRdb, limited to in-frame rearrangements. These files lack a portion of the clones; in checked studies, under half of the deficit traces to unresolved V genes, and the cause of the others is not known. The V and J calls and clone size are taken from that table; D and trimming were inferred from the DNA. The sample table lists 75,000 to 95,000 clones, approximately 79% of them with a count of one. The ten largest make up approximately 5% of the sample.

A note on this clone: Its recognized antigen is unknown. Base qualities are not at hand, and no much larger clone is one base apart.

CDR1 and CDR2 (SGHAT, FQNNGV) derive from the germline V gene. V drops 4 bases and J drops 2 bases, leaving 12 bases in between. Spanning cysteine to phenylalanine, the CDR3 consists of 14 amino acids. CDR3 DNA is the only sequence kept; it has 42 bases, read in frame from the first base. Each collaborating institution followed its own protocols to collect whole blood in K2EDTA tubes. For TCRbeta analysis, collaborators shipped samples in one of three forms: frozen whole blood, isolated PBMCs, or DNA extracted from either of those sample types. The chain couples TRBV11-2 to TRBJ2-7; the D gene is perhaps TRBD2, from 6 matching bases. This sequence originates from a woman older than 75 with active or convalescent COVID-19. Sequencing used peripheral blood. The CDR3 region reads CASSYRLGPYEQYF. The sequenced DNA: TGTGCCAGCAGCTATCGACTAGGCCCCTACGAGCAGTACTTC.